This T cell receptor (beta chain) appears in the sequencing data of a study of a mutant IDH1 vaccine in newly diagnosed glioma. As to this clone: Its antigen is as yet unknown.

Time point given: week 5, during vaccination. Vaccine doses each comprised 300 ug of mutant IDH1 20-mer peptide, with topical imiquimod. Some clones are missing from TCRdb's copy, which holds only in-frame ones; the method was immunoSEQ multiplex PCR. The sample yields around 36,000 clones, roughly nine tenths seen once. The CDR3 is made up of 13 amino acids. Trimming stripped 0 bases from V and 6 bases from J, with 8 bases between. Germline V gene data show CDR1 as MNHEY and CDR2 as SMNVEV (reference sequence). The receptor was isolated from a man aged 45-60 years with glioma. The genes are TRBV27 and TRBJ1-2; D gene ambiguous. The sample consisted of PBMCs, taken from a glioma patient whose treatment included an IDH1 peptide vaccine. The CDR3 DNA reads TGTGCCAGCAGTTTATCAGCAGGACATGGCTACACCTTC. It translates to CASSLSAGHGYTF.